This T cell receptor (beta chain) was sequenced in a study of PD-L1 blockade in urothelial cancer. Study at large: Of 29 patients, twenty-five were males with bladder-origin urothelial cancer. Blood samples had a median of approximately 140,000 T cells, tens of thousands of unique TCRs, and clonality 0.08 to 0.085.

Regarding time point: pretreatment peripheral blood. The patients' disease, urothelial carcinoma, was locally advanced or metastatic. The number of samples from each patient was between 1 and 8, taken pretreatment and on-treatment. V lost 5 bases and J lost 7, with 9 bases in between. Germline CDR1 reads SEHNR; CDR2 reads FQNEAQ (reference sequence). The length of the CDR3 is 12 residues. The assay was immunoSEQ multiplex PCR, and TCRdb's table has in-frame clones only and misses some. The sample carries more than 35,000 clones, around four fifths recorded once. The specimen comprised PBMCs, sampled around atezolizumab (anti-PD-L1) treatment. The chain recombines TRBV7-9 with TRBJ2-1; no definite D call. The clonotype originates from a man older than 75 with urothelial cancer. CDR3 nucleotides: TGTGCCAGCAGCCGAACCACTAATGAGCAGTTCTTC. As protein: CASSRTTNEQFF.